Following are 6 T cell receptor beta chains from one sample sequenced in a study of T cell responses to AZD1222 COVID-19 vaccine (dated by TCRdb to about 2021). The method was the immunoSEQ multiplex PCR assay. What TCRdb holds here is the immuneACCESS table cut down to in-frame rearrangements. Part of the clones is not present; checked against another copy, under half of the missing clones reflect an unresolved V gene, and the others are unexplained. The sample data list just under 150,000 clones, and just over 85% of these were observed just once. Around 5% of the sample lies in the top ten. The label giving this sample's time point can be read as: about 28 days (+/-7) after the second vaccine dose. This sample comprised peripheral blood, obtained 28 days after the second AZD1222 dose. The receptor source for this set is an adult who received the AZD1222 COVID-19 vaccine.

V usage is TRBV18 and J usage is TRBJ2-2, with 7 bases fitting TRBD1. With V trimmed by 5 bases and J by 1 base, 4 bases remained unmatched. CDR3 length: 15 amino acids. Germline values: CDR1 KGHSH, CDR2 LQKENI. This CDR3 is CASSSTGQNTGELFF. The CDR3 bases are TGTGCCAGCTCATCGACAGGGCAGAACACCGGGGAGCTGTTTTTT.

V usage is TRBV11-2 and J usage is TRBJ1-5; possibly TRBD1 for D (5 bases). Germline V gene data show CDR1 as SGHAT and CDR2 as FQNNGV. Trimming left V 1 base short and J 7 bases short, with 11 bases between. This CDR3 is 14 amino acids long. CDR3 amino acids: CASSLAGVGQPQHF. The DNA for the CDR3 is TGTGCCAGCAGCTTAGCGGGGGTGGGCCAGCCCCAGCATTTT.

This sequence joins TRBV19 and TRBJ2-5, with TRBD2 matching over 10 bases. After removal of 4 bases from V and 2 bases from J, the junction contained 4 bases not matched to a gene. Germline lookup yields CDR1 LNHDA and CDR2 SQIVND (reference sequence). The CDR3 has 15 amino acids. CDR3 region: CASSKLAGRQETQYF. CDR3 DNA sequence: TGTGCCAGTAGTAAACTAGCGGGACGACAAGAGACCCAGTACTTC.

The chain uses TRBV7-9 and TRBJ2-7, with no clear D. With 4 bases removed from V and 7 bases from J, the gap between germline ends came to 14 bases. The CDR3 is 13 residues long. The germline CDR1 and CDR2 sequences are SEHNR and FQNEAQ (reference sequence). CDR3 nucleotide sequence: TGTGCCAGCAGCTCATTAATTCTGGGGGAGCAGTACTTC. This encodes CASSSLILGEQYF.

The chain links TRBV18 to TRBJ1-1; D is undetermined. Germline CDR1 reads KGHSH; CDR2 reads LQKENI. The CDR3 spans 14 residues. V was clipped by 3 bases and J by 4 bases, with 12 bases between them. The CDR3 DNA follows: TGTGCCAGCTCACCCCGGTCGGGAGCCACTGAAGCTTTCTTT. Its protein is CASSPRSGATEAFF.

J is TRBJ2-7 and V is TRBV6-5; D assignment may be TRBD1 or TRBD2 (5 bases each). This CDR3 is 14 amino acids long. Germline values: CDR1 MNHEY, CDR2 SVGAGI. Trimming stripped 5 bases from V and 0 bases from J, with 11 bases between. The CDR3: CASSIRDHSYEQYF. The CDR3 DNA reads as TGTGCCAGCAGTATCCGGGACCACTCCTACGAGCAGTACTTC.